Listed here are 27 T cell receptor beta chains from one sample, sequenced in a study of T cells in Graves' hyperthyroidism and ophthalmopathy. RNA transcripts served as the template for amplifying TCR beta CDR3 regions. TCR CDR3 regions were first amplified by RT-PCR with HTBI primers. TCRdb used MiXCR to reprocess the multiplex PCR reads, holding one entry per CDR3 protein. The sample shows under 350,000 distinct CDR3 sequences, 21% of them seen only once. The sequencing input was blood. The receptor set was obtained from a woman between 45 and 60 years old with Graves' hyperthyroidism.

This clonotype was seen more than once but under ten times. The chain uses TRBV5-5 and TRBJ1-2; D may be TRBD1 (5 bases). Trimming took off 2 bases at V and 4 bases at J, with 12 bases between the two ends. The CDR3 length is 14 residues. Germline assignment: CDR1 SGHKS and CDR2 YYEKEE (reference sequence). As DNA, the CDR3 is TGTGCCAGCAGCTTCTCAGGGATCAGCTATGGCTACACCTTC. As protein: CASSFSGISYGYTF.

This clonotype was recorded at least ten times. The chain combines TRBV20-1 with TRBJ2-7; a weak D match, TRBD1 (6 bases). CDR1 and CDR2 from the germline V gene are DFQATT and SNEGSKA (reference sequence). The CDR3 is 13 amino acids. Trimming removed 7 bases at V and 3 bases at J, with 16 bases between. The CDR3 protein is CSVLGQSGYEQYF. CDR3 DNA sequence: TGCAGTGTTTTGGGACAAAGTGGCTACGAGCAGTACTTC.

This clonotype was picked up many times. The V call is TRBV24-1, the J call TRBJ2-5, with 8 bases fitting TRBD2. Looked up from germline, CDR1 is KGHDR and CDR2 is SFDVKD. The ends lost 0 bases at V and 2 bases at J; junction bases unmatched: 7. There are 17 residues in the CDR3. CDR3 coding DNA: TGTGCCACCAGTGATTTGGGGCGGGGGGCATCACAAGAGACCCAGTACTTC. This encodes CATSDLGRGASQETQYF.

This clonotype was seen ten or more times. V is TRBV6-1 and J is TRBJ1-6, with a weak D call TRBD1 (6 bases). The length of the CDR3 is 16 residues. Germline V gene data show CDR1 as MNHNS and CDR2 as SASEGT. V lost 2 bases, J lost 7 bases, and 15 bases lay in between. CDR3 region: CASSEPQGSGNSPLHF. CDR3 DNA sequence: TGTGCCAGCAGTGAACCCCAGGGGTCGGGAAATTCACCCCTCCACTTT.

The chain combines TRBV2 with TRBJ2-3, with 7 bases that match TRBD2. Germline CDR1 SNHLY, CDR2 FYNNEI. The CDR3 totals 16 residues. Unmatched junction bases numbered 12, after V lost 5 bases and J lost 4 bases. In DNA form, the CDR3 reads TGTGCCAGCAGTCCTGTGGGGGGGAAACGGGCAGATACGCAGTATTTT. This translates into CASSPVGGKRADTQYF.

This clonotype has ten or more counts. The V gene is TRBV6-1, the J gene TRBJ2-7; 10 nucleotides match TRBD1. The CDR3 spans 13 residues. The germline CDR1 and CDR2 sequences are MNHNS and SASEGT. The J segment lost 4 bases and the V segment lost 6 bases, leaving 3 bases of the junction unmatched. CDR3 loop: CASRTGGKYEQYF. The CDR3 region has the DNA TGTGCCAGCAGGACAGGGGGCAAATACGAGCAGTACTTC.

This clonotype came up many times. The genes are TRBV5-6 and TRBJ2-7, with TRBD1 matching over 7 bases. After removal of 4 bases from V and 2 bases from J, the junction contained 15 bases not matched to a gene. The germline gives CDR1 SGHDT, CDR2 YYEEEE. The CDR3 loop spans 17 amino acids. CDR3 in amino acids: CASSVRDSHLRPYEQYF. The DNA for the CDR3 is TGTGCCAGCAGCGTCCGGGACAGCCATTTGAGGCCCTACGAGCAGTACTTC.

The V gene is TRBV6-1, the J gene TRBJ2-4; TRBD1 matches at 7 bases. The ends lost 4 bases at V and 9 bases at J; junction bases unmatched: 3. The CDR3 contains 12 residues. Germline loops: CDR1 MNHNS, CDR2 SASEGT. The chain's CDR3 is CASSGQGIIQYF. The CDR3 DNA is TGTGCCAGCAGTGGACAGGGTATCATTCAGTACTTC.

The J gene is TRBJ2-7, the V gene TRBV5-4, with TRBD2 as a possible D gene (5 bases). Germline assignment: CDR1 SGHNT and CDR2 YYREEE (reference sequence). The V gene lost 1 base and the J gene lost 4 bases, with 9 bases spanning the gap. The CDR3 is 13 residues long. In DNA, the CDR3 is TGTGCCAGCAGCTTGCGCGGACTTTACGAGCAGTACTTC. Translated, it gives CASSLRGLYEQYF.

This clonotype was seen ten or more times. V and J are TRBV28 and TRBJ2-1; 9 bases align to TRBD1. The V and J ends lost 6 bases and 7 bases, in that order; junction bases with no gene match: 7. This CDR3 has 14 amino acids. Germline CDR1 is MDHEN and CDR2 is SYDVKM. The CDR3 DNA reads as TGTGCCAGCAGCGTACAGGGGGCGCGGAATGAGCAGTTCTTC. It yields the protein CASSVQGARNEQFF.

The V gene is TRBV19, the J gene TRBJ2-1, with D perhaps being TRBD1 or TRBD2 (5 bases each). Germline values: CDR1 LNHDA, CDR2 SQIVND (reference sequence). Deletions cut 0 bases from V and 10 bases from J, with 19 bases between. The CDR3 is 16 amino acids. The CDR3, as DNA: TGTGCCAGTAGTATAGACGGGACCTCCGGGGCCAGGGAGCAGTTCTTC. Amino acids: CASSIDGTSGAREQFF.

The sample holds many counts of this clonotype. The chain carries TRBV28 and TRBJ1-2; TRBD1 agrees at 7 bases. Trimming at V came to 1 base and at J to 0 bases, leaving 2 bases not matched to a gene. Germline CDR1 and CDR2: MDHEN and SYDVKM. The CDR3 spans 15 residues. CDR3 in amino acids: CASSLLDRTNYGYTF. In nucleotides, the CDR3 is TGTGCCAGCAGTTTATTGGACAGGACTAACTATGGCTACACCTTC.

This chain joins TRBV28 and TRBJ2-3; D is ambiguous. The CDR3 consists of 13 residues. Trimming shortened V by 5 bases and J by 0 bases, and 6 bases separated the two germline ends. Looked up from germline, CDR1 is MDHEN and CDR2 is SYDVKM. The CDR3 protein is CASSAGSTDTQYF. The CDR3 coding sequence is TGTGCCAGCAGTGCCGGTAGCACAGATACGCAGTATTTT.

The V and J genes are TRBV19 and TRBJ2-1; 11 bases fit TRBD2. The CDR3 totals 19 residues. Trimming took 5 bases from V and 4 from J; bases not matched to a gene: 16. Germline assignment: CDR1 LNHDA and CDR2 SQIVND (reference sequence). The CDR3 loop reads CASSPTSGIFIRTYNEQFF. The CDR3 DNA reads TGTGCCAGTAGTCCGACTAGCGGGATCTTTATCAGAACGTACAATGAGCAGTTCTTC.

The chain is built from TRBV6-2 or TRBV6-3 and TRBJ2-3, with a tentative D call TRBD2 (6 bases). The CDR3 loop spans 14 amino acids. The ends were cut back, 8 bases at V and 3 bases at J, with 15 bases in the middle. CDR1 and CDR2 from the germline V gene are MNHEY and SVGEGT. This CDR3 is CASASSRGTDTQYF. The CDR3 DNA follows: TGTGCCAGCGCCTCCAGCCGGGGGACAGATACGCAGTATTTT.

Worth noting for this clonotype: Mismatch with germline at one junction end may stem from a read error. The chain couples TRBV7-9 to TRBJ2-3; 7 nucleotides align to TRBD2. Germline V CDR1 and CDR2: SEHNR, FQNEAQ (reference sequence). This CDR3 region has 16 residues. The CDR3 DNA reads as TGTGCCGGCAGCCGTATAAGGGGCGGGAGAGAAGATACGCAGTATTTT. Amino acids: CAGSRIRGGREDTQYF. Together with reference TRBV7-9 and TRBJ2-3, the CDR3 gives the full variable domain: DTGVSQNPRHKITKRGQNVTFRCDPISEHNRLYWYRQTLGQGPEFLTYFQNEAQLEKSRLLSDRFSAERPKGSFSTLEIQRTEQGDSAMYLCAGSRIRGGREDTQYFGPGTRLTVL.

The chain couples TRBV12-3 or TRBV12-4 to TRBJ1-5, with TRBD1 as a possible D gene (6 bases). The CDR3 is 14 amino acids. With 6 bases removed from V and 0 bases from J, the gap between germline ends came to 9 bases. This CDR3 is CASRKGGSNQPQHF. The CDR3 DNA is TGTGCCAGCAGAAAAGGGGGTAGCAATCAGCCCCAGCATTTT.

The CDR3, as DNA: TGTGCCAGTAAAGCGGGACTAGCGGAGGCACGAGAGCAGTTCTTC. Translating it yields CASKAGLAEAREQFF. The genes are TRBV19 and TRBJ2-1; 11 bases are a match to TRBD2. With V trimmed by 7 bases and J by 10 bases, 12 bases remained unmatched. The CDR3 spans 15 residues. Looked up from germline, CDR1 is LNHDA and CDR2 is SQIVND (reference sequence). Using reference TRBV19 and TRBJ2-1 for the parts outside the CDR3, the full variable domain is DGGITQSPKYLFRKEGQNVTLSCEQNLNHDAMYWYRQDPGQGLRLIYYSQIVNDFQKGDIAEGYSVSREKKESFPLTVTSAQKNPTAFYLCASKAGLAEAREQFFGPGTRLTVL.

This clonotype was found a few times. The V call is TRBV30, the J call TRBJ1-6, with 7 bases identical to TRBD1. The V and J ends lost 3 bases and 13 bases, in that order; junction bases with no gene match: 9. Germline values: CDR1 GTSNPN, CDR2 SVGIG (reference sequence). The CDR3 contains 13 residues. The CDR3 coding sequence is TGTGCCTGGAGGAGGAGGGGGCGCCCCCCCCTCCACTTT. This gives the protein CAWRRRGRPPLHF. The full variable domain, rest sourced from reference TRBV30 and TRBJ1-6, is SQTIHQWPATLVQPVGSPLSLECTVEGTSNPNLYWYRQAAGRGLQLLFYSVGIGQISSEVPQNLSASRPQDRQFILSSKKLLLSDSGFYLCAWRRRGRPPLHFGNGTRLTVT.

This clonotype was observed a few times. V gene TRBV11-2 combines with J gene TRBJ2-7; possible D gene TRBD1, 6 bases. Germline V gene sequence: CDR1 SGHAT, CDR2 FQNNGV. Trimming pared 5 bases from V and 6 bases from J, leaving 11 bases between. The CDR3 totals 12 residues. In DNA, the CDR3 is TGTGCCAGCAGCAACACAGGGTTCGAGCAGTACTTC. Translated, it gives CASSNTGFEQYF.

This clonotype was recorded a few times. Being one base from a much bigger clone, this may be a read error. The chain uses TRBV29-1 and TRBJ2-1; 9 bases fit TRBD2. Looked up from germline, CDR1 is SQVTM and CDR2 is ANQGSEA. The CDR3 contains 16 residues. CDR3 amino acids: CSVEFVSGSSYNEQSF. The CDR3 DNA is TGCAGCGTTGAATTCGTTAGCGGGAGCTCCTACAATGAGCAGTCCTTC.

The table lists this clonotype with a few counts. The CDR3 sequence is CASSYLPGRDTEAFF. CDR3 nucleotide sequence: TGTGCCAGCAGTTACTTGCCGGGAAGGGACACTGAAGCTTTCTTT. This chain links TRBV6-2 or TRBV6-3 with TRBJ1-1; D unclear. Trimming took 1 base from V and 3 from J, leaving 12 bases between them. The CDR3 loop spans 15 amino acids. Germline lookup yields CDR1 MNHEY and CDR2 SVGEGT.

There are many counts of this clonotype. The rearrangement links TRBV6-2 or TRBV6-3 to TRBJ2-7; the D is unclear. This CDR3 contains 11 residues. Trimming took off 6 bases at V and 3 bases at J, with 6 bases between the two ends. The germline V gene has CDR1 MNHEY and CDR2 SVGEGT. CDR3 nucleotide sequence: TGTGCCAGCAGGGAGTTCTACGAGCAGTACTTC. It translates to CASREFYEQYF.

This clonotype was seen at least ten times. The chain joins TRBV20-1 to TRBJ1-2; no reliable D call. The germline gives CDR1 DFQATT, CDR2 SNEGSKA (reference sequence). The CDR3 is 13 amino acids. Trimming cost V 6 bases and J 2 bases, with 13 bases left between them. In DNA, the CDR3 is TGCAGTGCCCCACCCCCGGAGAACTATGGCTACACCTTC. Encoded protein: CSAPPPENYGYTF.

This clonotype was seen repeatedly, ten times or more. The chain has TRBV5-1 and TRBJ2-1, with 8 bases identical to TRBD1. The CDR3 has 13 amino acids. Looked up from germline, CDR1 is SGHRS and CDR2 is YFSETQ. V lost 7 bases, J lost 6 bases, and 6 bases stayed unmatched. The chain's CDR3 is CASRSTGGNEQFF. CDR3 DNA: TGCGCCAGCCGATCTACAGGGGGCAATGAGCAGTTCTTC.

The sample holds one count of this clonotype. A junction boundary mismatches the germline segment, possibly from a read error. This chain links TRBV27 with TRBJ2-3, with D hard to call. The CDR3 covers 13 residues. Germline V CDR1 and CDR2: MNHEY, SMNVEV (reference sequence). The CDR3 here is CASSLHSTDAQYF. CDR3 in DNA: TGTGCCAGCAGCCTCCATAGCACAGATGCGCAGTATTTT.

This clonotype occurred many times. The CDR3 nucleotides are TGTGCCAGCGGGAGGGCCTACGAGCAGTACTTC. As protein: CASGRAYEQYF. The chain recombines TRBV6-1 with TRBJ2-7; 7 nucleotides agree with TRBD2. Trimming cost V 8 bases and J 2 bases; bases outside gene matches: 0. This CDR3 contains 11 residues. CDR1 is MNHNS and CDR2 is SASEGT in the germline V gene.